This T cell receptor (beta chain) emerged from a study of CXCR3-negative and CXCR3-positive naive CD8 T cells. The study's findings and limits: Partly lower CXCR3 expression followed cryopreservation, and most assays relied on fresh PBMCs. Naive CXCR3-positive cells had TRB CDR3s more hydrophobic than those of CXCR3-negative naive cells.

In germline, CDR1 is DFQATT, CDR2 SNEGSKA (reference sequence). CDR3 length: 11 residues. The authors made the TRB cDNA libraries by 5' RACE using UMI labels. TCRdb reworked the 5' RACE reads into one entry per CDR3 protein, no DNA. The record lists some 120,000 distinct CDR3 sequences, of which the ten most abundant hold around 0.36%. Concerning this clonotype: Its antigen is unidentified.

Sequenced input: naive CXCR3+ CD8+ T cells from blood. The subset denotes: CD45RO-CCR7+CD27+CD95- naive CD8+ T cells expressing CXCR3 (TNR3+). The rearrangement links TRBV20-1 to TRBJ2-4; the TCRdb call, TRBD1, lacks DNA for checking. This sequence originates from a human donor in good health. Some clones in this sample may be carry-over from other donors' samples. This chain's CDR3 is CSAQDRRKQYF.